One sample yielded the 24 T cell receptor beta chains listed below, sequenced in a study of Ad26.COV2.S vaccination and SARS-CoV-2 variants (dated by TCRdb to about 2021). The time point label corresponds to: individuals recovered from natural SARS-CoV-2 infection. The receptor library was made with the immunoSEQ multiplex PCR assay. The immuneACCESS repertoire file appears here via TCRdb, limited to in-frame rearrangements. These files lack a portion of the clones; in checked studies, under half of the deficit traces to unresolved V genes, and the cause of the others is not known. The sample data list around 170,000 clones, and roughly 87% of these were observed just once. 5.9% of the sample lies in the top ten. The input for sequencing was peripheral blood, taken after recovery from COVID-19. These TCRs come from a human donor who had recovered from COVID-19.

V gene TRBV11-3 combines with J gene TRBJ1-1, with a tentative D call TRBD1 (6 bases). Deletions cut 4 bases from V and 3 bases from J, with 24 bases between. The germline V gene encodes CDR1 SGHNT and CDR2 YENEEA. CDR3 length equals 18 residues. DNA of the CDR3: TGTGCCAGCAGCTCACGAGGGGCCTGGGGGCAGGAGGACACTGAAGCTTTCTTT. This gives the protein CASSSRGAWGQEDTEAFF.

V is TRBV6-5 and J is TRBJ2-5; TRBD2 matches 7 bases. CDR3 length: 15 residues. The V gene end was trimmed by 3 bases and the J gene end by 4 bases; junction bases not matched to a gene: 8. Germline values: CDR1 MNHEY, CDR2 SVGAGI. CDR3 nucleotide sequence: TGTGCCAGCAGTTATTCGAGGGGCGGGAGAGAGACCCAGTACTTC. Amino acids: CASSYSRGGRETQYF.

The chain combines TRBV7-6 with TRBJ1-5, with a possible D match to TRBD1 (6 bases). In germline, CDR1 is SGHVS, CDR2 FNYEAQ. Trimming removed 2 bases from V and 1 base from J, with 15 bases in between. The CDR3 sequence is 17 residues long. CDR3 in amino acids: CASSLRSQGMSNQPQHF. The CDR3 DNA reads TGTGCCAGCAGCTTACGATCACAGGGAATGAGCAATCAGCCCCAGCATTTT. The full variable domain, in which reference TRBV7-6 and TRBJ1-5 provide the parts outside the CDR3, is GAGVSQSPRYKVTKRGQDVALRCDPISGHVSLYWYRQALGQGPEFLTYFNYEAQQDKSGLPNDRFSAERPEGSISTLTIQRTEQRDSAMYRCASSLRSQGMSNQPQHFGDGTRLSIL.

The rearrangement joins TRBV9 to TRBJ2-7, with 9 nucleotides matching TRBD1. Germline V gives CDR1 SGDLS, CDR2 YYNGEE. V lost 0 bases, J lost 4 bases, and 5 bases stayed unmatched. CDR3 length: 15 amino acids. CDR3: CASSVGGQGRYEQYF. The CDR3 nucleotides are TGTGCCAGCAGCGTAGGGGGACAGGGTCGTTACGAGCAGTACTTC.

The rearrangement links TRBV29-1 to TRBJ2-1; 7 bases are shared with TRBD1. V was clipped by 7 bases and J by 4 bases; unmatched bases: 7. From germline, CDR1 is SQVTM and CDR2 ANQGSEA. The CDR3 has 13 amino acids. CDR3 nucleotides: TGCAGCGGAACGAACAGGGGATACAATGAGCAGTTCTTC. Encoded protein: CSGTNRGYNEQFF.

The V and J genes are TRBV2 and TRBJ2-1, with D perhaps TRBD1 or TRBD2 (5 bases each). The V and J ends lost 8 bases and 4 bases respectively, with 9 bases between them. Germline V lookup: CDR1 SNHLY, CDR2 FYNNEI. The CDR3 covers 12 residues. CDR3 bases: TGTGCCAGCGGGGGTACGTACAATGAGCAGTTCTTC. Translated: CASGGTYNEQFF.

The V and J genes are TRBV6-6 and TRBJ2-3, with 8 bases matching TRBD2. This CDR3 has 15 amino acids. The J segment lost 4 bases and the V segment lost 7 bases, leaving 10 bases of the junction unmatched. Germline V gene data show CDR1 as MNHNY and CDR2 as SVGAGI (reference sequence). The CDR3 region has the DNA TGTGCCAGCAACTCCGAGCGGGAGTGGTCAGATACGCAGTATTTT. Encoded protein: CASNSEREWSDTQYF.

The CDR3 loop reads CATSREKGESYNEQFF. The CDR3 DNA sequence: TGTGCCACCAGCAGAGAAAAAGGGGAGTCATACAATGAGCAGTTCTTC. The rearrangement links TRBV15 to TRBJ2-1; D assignment may be TRBD1 or TRBD2 (5 bases each). The ends were cut back, 0 bases at V and 4 bases at J, with 13 bases in the middle. Germline lookup yields CDR1 LNHNV and CDR2 YYDKDF (reference sequence). The CDR3 has 16 amino acids.

The gene calls are TRBV5-4 and TRBJ2-7; D perhaps matches TRBD2 (7 bases). The CDR3 has 16 amino acids. Trimming pared 1 base from V and 0 bases from J, leaving 14 bases between. Germline V gene data show CDR1 as SGHNT and CDR2 as YYREEE (reference sequence). The CDR3 loop is CASSLTGAGVSYEQYF. DNA for the CDR3: TGTGCCAGCAGCTTGACGGGGGCGGGGGTCTCCTACGAGCAGTACTTC.

The V gene is TRBV5-1, the J gene TRBJ2-6; D unclear. The germline V gene encodes CDR1 SGHRS and CDR2 YFSETQ. V dropped 0 bases and J dropped 1 base, with 2 bases sitting between them. This CDR3 is 14 amino acids long. The CDR3 DNA sequence: TGCGCCAGCAGCTTGGCGTCTGGGGCCAACGTCCTGACTTTC. This codes for CASSLASGANVLTF.

Of note for this clone: The identical CDR3 is also encoded by other nucleotide sequences in the sample. The chain is built from TRBV18 and TRBJ1-1, with no clear D. The V gene's germline CDR1 is KGHSH and CDR2 LQKENI. The CDR3 covers 13 residues. V lost 1 base to trimming and J lost 3 bases, with 6 bases between them. The chain's CDR3 is CASSPRLDTEAFF. The CDR3 DNA sequence: TGTGCCAGCTCACCACGGCTTGACACTGAAGCTTTCTTT.

CDR3 nucleotides: TGTGCCAGCAGCCCCGAGAGAGGGGGCAGCTCCTACGAGCAGTACTTC. Protein product: CASSPERGGSSYEQYF. The V call is TRBV9, the J call TRBJ2-7; 7 positions agree with TRBD1. The germline gives CDR1 SGDLS, CDR2 YYNGEE. The CDR3 is made up of 16 amino acids. V was clipped by 4 bases and J by 0 bases; unmatched bases: 10.

The J gene is TRBJ2-7, the V gene TRBV2; the D gene is possibly TRBD1 (6 bases). CDR1 is SNHLY and CDR2 is FYNNEI in the germline V gene. The V gene lost 5 bases and the J gene lost 6 bases, with 14 bases spanning the gap. The CDR3 has 13 amino acids. As DNA, the CDR3 is TGTGCCAGCAGTTCGTGGGACATCACCGAGCAGTACTTC. Its protein is CASSSWDITEQYF. The whole variable domain, remainder taken from reference TRBV2 and TRBJ2-7, is EPEVTQTPSHQVTQMGQEVILRCVPISNHLYFYWYRQILGQKVEFLVSFYNNEISEKSEIFDDQFSVERPDGSNFTLKIRSTKLEDSAMYFCASSSWDITEQYFGPGTRLTVT.

This clone was detected only a few times. V usage is TRBV19 and J usage is TRBJ2-3; 10 nucleotides align to TRBD1. V lost 6 bases to trimming and J lost 5 bases; unmatched junction nucleotides: 11. Looked up from germline, CDR1 is LNHDA and CDR2 is SQIVND (reference sequence). CDR3 length: 16 amino acids. In DNA form, the CDR3 reads TGTGCCAGTAGCCCGATCGGGACAGGGGTACAAGATACGCAGTATTTT. Amino acid sequence: CASSPIGTGVQDTQYF.

The V call is TRBV5-1, the J call TRBJ2-1, with unresolved D. V gave up 2 bases and J gave up 6 bases, with 9 bases separating them. From germline, CDR1 is SGHRS and CDR2 YFSETQ. The CDR3 spans 13 residues. The CDR3 DNA is TGCGCCAGCAGCTTAACTTTCCCCAATGAGCAGTTCTTC. Its translation: CASSLTFPNEQFF.

V usage is TRBV29-1 and J usage is TRBJ2-7, with 10 nucleotides matching TRBD1. CDR1 is SQVTM and CDR2 is ANQGSEA in the germline V gene. V lost 7 bases and J lost 3; bases outside the gene matches: 3. The CDR3 has 12 amino acids. The DNA of the CDR3 is TGCAGCGCCGGACAGGGGGACTACGAGCAGTACTTC. It translates to CSAGQGDYEQYF.

The rearrangement uses TRBV2 and TRBJ1-5; a weak D match, TRBD1 (5 bases). Germline CDR1 reads SNHLY; CDR2 reads FYNNEI. This CDR3 is built from 14 residues. The germline V and J ends were trimmed by 7 bases and 3 bases, with 13 bases remaining between them. The CDR3 loop is CASMYAGLNQPQHF. The DNA for the CDR3 is TGTGCCAGCATGTATGCAGGGCTCAATCAGCCCCAGCATTTT. The full variable domain, rest sourced from reference TRBV2 and TRBJ1-5, is EPEVTQTPSHQVTQMGQEVILRCVPISNHLYFYWYRQILGQKVEFLVSFYNNEISEKSEIFDDQFSVERPDGSNFTLKIRSTKLEDSAMYFCASMYAGLNQPQHFGDGTRLSIL.

The chain is built from TRBV6-5 and TRBJ2-3; no reliable D call. The germline V gene encodes CDR1 MNHEY and CDR2 SVGAGI. This CDR3 is built from 11 residues. V was pared by 5 bases and J by 3 bases, with 3 bases between. CDR3 sequence reads: CASSQTDTQYF. In DNA, the CDR3 is TGTGCCAGCAGTCAGACAGATACGCAGTATTTT.

The chain is built from TRBV20-1 and TRBJ2-1; 15 bases agree with TRBD2. Trimming cost V 3 bases and J 13 bases; bases outside gene matches: 7. CDR1 and CDR2 (germline): DFQATT, SNEGSKA (reference sequence). The CDR3 spans 14 residues. CDR3 in amino acids: CSASGLAGGPQQFF. In DNA, the CDR3 is TGCAGTGCTAGTGGACTAGCGGGGGGGCCCCAACAGTTCTTC.

The chain links TRBV7-9 to TRBJ2-3; maybe TRBD2 (5 bases). CDR1 SEHNR and CDR2 FQNEAQ come from the germline V gene (reference sequence). The ends were cut back, 1 base at V and 4 bases at J, with 9 bases in the middle. This CDR3 has 14 amino acids. CDR3 residues: CASSLGPGADTQYF. DNA for the CDR3: TGTGCCAGCAGCTTAGGACCCGGGGCAGATACGCAGTATTTT.

The V and J genes are TRBV15 and TRBJ1-6; no clear D. Germline CDR1 LNHNV, CDR2 YYDKDF (reference sequence). Trimming took 6 bases from V and 8 from J, leaving 11 bases between them. The CDR3 is made up of 13 amino acids. For the CDR3, the DNA is TGTGCCACCAGATGGGGTTGGGATTCACCCCTCCACTTT. Amino acid sequence: CATRWGWDSPLHF. The variable domain in full, completed from reference TRBV15 and TRBJ1-6, reads DAMVIQNPRYQVTQFGKPVTLSCSQTLNHNVMYWYQQKSSQAPKLLFHYYDKDFNNEADTPDNFQSRRPNTSFCFLDIRSPGLGDTAMYLCATRWGWDSPLHFGNGTRLTVT.

The chain combines TRBV4-1 with TRBJ1-1; D might be TRBD1 (6 bases). From germline, CDR1 is MGHRA and CDR2 YSYEKL. Trimming removed 4 bases at V and 10 bases at J, with 25 bases between. The CDR3 is 16 residues long. The CDR3 reads CASSRGPTGSPPGAFF. The DNA of the CDR3 is TGCGCCAGCAGCCGGGGGCCAACCGGGTCACCACCGGGAGCTTTCTTT.

The chain uses TRBV2 and TRBJ2-1, with 7 bases aligning to TRBD1. This CDR3 is 14 amino acids long. Germline CDR1 reads SNHLY; CDR2 reads FYNNEI. The V segment lost 2 bases and the J segment 8 bases; nucleotides outside the gene matches: 6. In DNA form, the CDR3 reads TGTGCCAGCAGTGAAAGACAGGGATTTCATGAGCAGTTCTTC. Translated, it gives CASSERQGFHEQFF.

As concerns this clone: This same CDR3 is encoded by further DNA sequences in the sample. The chain couples TRBV9 to TRBJ1-5, with D possibly matching TRBD1 (5 bases). The CDR3 consists of 14 residues. Germline CDR1 is SGDLS and CDR2 is YYNGEE. The V gene lost 0 bases and the J gene lost 1 base, with 5 bases spanning the gap. As DNA, the CDR3 is TGTGCCAGCAGCGTAGGGGGGAGCAATCAGCCCCAGCATTTT. Protein sequence: CASSVGGSNQPQHF. Together with reference TRBV9 and TRBJ1-5, the CDR3 gives the full variable domain: DSGVTQTPKHLITATGQRVTLRCSPRSGDLSVYWYQQSLDQGLQFLIQYYNGEERAKGNILERFSAQQFPDLHSELNLSSLELGDSALYFCASSVGGSNQPQHFGDGTRLSIL.